This passage covers 32 T cell receptor beta chains from one sample sequenced in a study of shared clonotypes between healthy human individuals. Profiled with immunoSEQ multiplex PCR; TCRdb holds only in-frame clones, not every one. The repertoire has some 2,500,000 clones, 80% to 95% of them found once; the top ten carry 0.36%. The material sequenced was naive CD4+ T cells from PBMCs. Subset noted: CD45RA+ positively selected. These receptors all come from a man between 18 and 35 years old in good health. Some clones in this sample may be carry-over from other donors' samples.

The table lists this clone with a count of one. J is TRBJ2-7 and V is TRBV7-2, with a weak D call TRBD2 (6 bases). Germline V gene lookup returns CDR1 SGHTA and CDR2 FQGNSA. The CDR3 length is 13 residues. The V and J ends lost 3 bases and 6 bases respectively, with 12 bases between them. CDR3 sequence reads: CASSFGRQSEQYF. The CDR3 DNA reads as TGTGCCAGCAGCTTCGGGAGACAGTCCGAGCAGTACTTC.

The chain has TRBV29-1 and TRBJ1-2; D call uncertain. Deletions cut 4 bases from V and 7 bases from J, with 7 bases between. This CDR3 has 10 residues. Germline CDR1 SQVTM, CDR2 ANQGSEA. The CDR3 spells CSVVEAGYTF. In DNA form, the CDR3 reads TGCAGCGTTGTAGAGGCTGGCTACACCTTC.

This clone has just one count. The V and J genes are TRBV28 and TRBJ1-5, with D perhaps matching TRBD1 (5 bases). The germline V and J ends were trimmed by 4 bases and 7 bases, with 11 bases remaining between them. Germline lookup yields CDR1 MDHEN and CDR2 SYDVKM. The CDR3 totals 13 residues. CDR3 sequence (DNA): TGTGCCAGCAGTTCGGGGGTGCGACAGCCCCAGCATTTT. Translated: CASSSGVRQPQHF.

The rearrangement links TRBV19 to TRBJ1-2; tentatively, D is TRBD1 (5 bases). The CDR3 totals 14 residues. Looked up from germline, CDR1 is LNHDA and CDR2 is SQIVND (reference sequence). V lost 2 bases and J lost 7, with 14 bases in between. This chain's CDR3 is CASSISGALPGYTF. The CDR3 region has the DNA TGTGCCAGTAGTATAAGTGGGGCCCTTCCTGGCTACACCTTC.

The chain has TRBV14 and TRBJ1-2; D gene uncertain. Germline CDR1 reads SGHDN; CDR2 reads FVKESK. Trimming cost V 5 bases and J 4 bases, with 23 bases left between them. This CDR3 spans 17 amino acids. CDR3 DNA sequence: TGTGCCAGCAGCAATACGTCATGGCGCCGGACTGGCTATGGCTACACCTTC. Translating it yields CASSNTSWRRTGYGYTF.

This chain joins TRBV5-1 and TRBJ2-1; no clear D. CDR1 is SGHRS and CDR2 is YFSETQ in the germline V gene. The CDR3 has 12 amino acids. The V end lost 0 bases, the J end lost 7 bases, and 5 bases lay between the germline ends. This chain's CDR3 is CASSLGENEQFF. DNA of the CDR3: TGCGCCAGCAGCTTGGGCGAGAATGAGCAGTTCTTC.

As regards this clone: Other DNA sequences in the sample encode the same CDR3. The chain combines TRBV28 with TRBJ1-2, with D tentatively TRBD1 (5 bases). Germline CDR1 is MDHEN and CDR2 is SYDVKM. V was clipped by 7 bases and J by 2 bases, with 8 bases between them. CDR3 length: 12 amino acids. The CDR3 is CASNRGNYGYTF. Here the CDR3 DNA reads TGTGCCAGCAACCGGGGGAACTATGGCTACACCTTC.

This sequence joins TRBV11-2 and TRBJ1-6, with no clear D. Trimming stripped 2 bases from V and 9 bases from J, with 11 bases between. The germline gives CDR1 SGHAT, CDR2 FQNNGV. The CDR3 is made up of 14 amino acids. The CDR3 region is CASSLSPLGSPLHF. In DNA, the CDR3 is TGTGCCAGCAGCTTATCTCCCCTAGGTTCACCCCTCCACTTT.

The rearrangement links TRBV5-5 to TRBJ2-2, with D uncertain. Germline CDR1 is SGHKS and CDR2 is YYEKEE (reference sequence). V gave up 0 bases and J gave up 0 bases, with 3 bases separating them. The CDR3 length is 14 residues. The chain's CDR3 is CASSLAPNTGELFF. The DNA for the CDR3 is TGTGCCAGCAGCTTGGCTCCGAACACCGGGGAGCTGTTTTTT.

The CDR3 here is CAWSVFGVLVDNEQFF. CDR3 in DNA: TGTGCCTGGAGTGTATTCGGGGTCCTAGTAGATAATGAGCAGTTCTTC. The rearrangement joins TRBV30 to TRBJ2-1; D perhaps matches TRBD2 (5 bases). The CDR3 has 16 amino acids. Germline loops: CDR1 GTSNPN, CDR2 SVGIG (reference sequence). V shed 0 bases and J shed 7 bases, with 19 bases lying between them.

This chain connects TRBV7-3 to TRBJ1-1; D ambiguous. The CDR3 loop spans 13 amino acids. Trimming removed 1 base from V and 8 bases from J, with 11 bases in between. Germline V gives CDR1 SGHTA, CDR2 FQGTGA. CDR3 in DNA: TGTGCCAGCAGCTTAAATTTTGGGTTGGAAGCTTTCTTT. Translation gives CASSLNFGLEAFF.

This sequence joins TRBV28 and TRBJ2-2, with TRBD1 matching over 8 bases. CDR1 and CDR2 (germline): MDHEN, SYDVKM. Trimming removed 7 bases from V and 1 base from J; junction bases left unmatched: 17. The CDR3 runs 19 residues. As DNA, the CDR3 is TGTGCCAGCAACCTTTCCGTCAGGGGGCAATATCGGAACACCGGGGAGCTGTTTTTT. This sequence encodes CASNLSVRGQYRNTGELFF.

The chain uses TRBV5-5 and TRBJ2-6; D assignment may be TRBD1 or TRBD2 (5 bases each). The CDR3 length is 20 residues. CDR1 is SGHKS and CDR2 is YYEKEE in the germline V gene (reference sequence). Trimming took 0 bases from V and 1 from J, leaving 20 bases between them. CDR3 DNA: TGTGCCAGCAGCTTGGATGGGGCCGTTCGGGCGGGTTCTGGGGCCAACGTCCTGACTTTC. This sequence encodes CASSLDGAVRAGSGANVLTF.

The chain links TRBV19 to TRBJ2-1; 11 bases agree with TRBD2. V shed 3 bases and J 7 bases; nucleotides not matched to a gene: 8. Germline values: CDR1 LNHDA, CDR2 SQIVND (reference sequence). CDR3 length: 16 amino acids. The CDR3, as DNA: TGTGCCAGTAGTATCTCGGCTAGCGGGAGGATGAATGAGCAGTTCTTC. Its translation is CASSISASGRMNEQFF.

The CDR3 DNA is TGCGCCAGCAGCTTGGCCAGGGAATTGGGCGGCTACACCTTC. Amino acid sequence: CASSLARELGGYTF. The chain links TRBV5-1 to TRBJ1-2; tentatively, D is TRBD1 (5 bases). Trimming shortened V by 0 bases and J by 8 bases, and 14 bases separated the two germline ends. CDR1 is SGHRS and CDR2 is YFSETQ in the germline V gene. This CDR3 is 14 amino acids long.

This clone was seen only once. The chain uses TRBV5-1 and TRBJ1-1, with unresolved D. Germline V gene sequence: CDR1 SGHRS, CDR2 YFSETQ. The CDR3 is made up of 14 amino acids. Trimming pared 0 bases from V and 1 base from J, leaving 7 bases between. CDR3 DNA: TGCGCCAGCAGCTTGGATGCCGAGAACACTGAAGCTTTCTTT. Its translation: CASSLDAENTEAFF.

The rearrangement uses TRBV6-6 and TRBJ2-7; D unresolved. The CDR3 has 12 residues. CDR1 is MNHNY and CDR2 is SVGAGI in the germline V gene (reference sequence). V dropped 6 bases and J dropped 2 bases, with 8 bases sitting between them. The CDR3 DNA follows: TGTGCCAGCAGGAACCGGGCCTACGAGCAGTACTTC. This codes for CASRNRAYEQYF.

The CDR3 bases are TGCGCCAGCAGCTTTTCGGGGGGCACTAACTATGGCTACACCTTC. It specifies CASSFSGGTNYGYTF. V and J are TRBV5-1 and TRBJ1-2, with D perhaps TRBD1 (6 bases). This CDR3 is built from 15 residues. The V and J ends lost 2 bases and 0 bases respectively, with 11 bases between them. Germline V lookup: CDR1 SGHRS, CDR2 YFSETQ.

This chain links TRBV6-1 with TRBJ1-5, with a possible D match to TRBD1 (5 bases). The CDR3 is made up of 15 amino acids. CDR1 is MNHNS, CDR2 SASEGT, per germline. Trimming pared 2 bases from V and 3 bases from J, leaving 11 bases between. DNA of the CDR3: TGTGCCAGCAGTGAACCGGGACTCATCAATCAGCCCCAGCATTTT. Translated: CASSEPGLINQPQHF.

J is TRBJ2-7 and V is TRBV6-5, with TRBD2 identical over 8 bases. The ends lost 4 bases at V and 2 bases at J; junction bases unmatched: 7. The V gene's germline CDR1 is MNHEY and CDR2 SVGAGI. The length of the CDR3 is 15 residues. The CDR3 DNA reads TGTGCCAGCAGTTCTCCGCGGGGGGACCCCTACGAGCAGTACTTC. As protein: CASSSPRGDPYEQYF.

The J gene is TRBJ1-5, the V gene TRBV6-5; a weak D match, TRBD1 (6 bases). V dropped 6 bases and J dropped 1 base, with 13 bases sitting between them. Germline lookup yields CDR1 MNHEY and CDR2 SVGAGI. The CDR3 totals 15 residues. The CDR3 sequence: CASSNTGISNQPQHF. CDR3 DNA sequence: TGTGCCAGCAGCAACACAGGGATAAGCAATCAGCCCCAGCATTTT.

The J gene is TRBJ2-2, the V gene TRBV5-1; D is undetermined. Trimming pared 4 bases from V and 4 bases from J, leaving 8 bases between. This CDR3 region has 13 residues. Germline CDR1 reads SGHRS; CDR2 reads YFSETQ. The DNA for the CDR3 is TGCGCCAGCAGCGAGACCTCCACCGGGGAGCTGTTTTTT. As protein: CASSETSTGELFF.

V usage is TRBV5-1 and J usage is TRBJ2-7; D is possibly TRBD1 or TRBD2 (5 bases each). The V gene lost 4 bases and the J gene lost 6 bases, with 17 bases spanning the gap. This CDR3 has 14 residues. Germline-derived CDR1 and CDR2 are SGHRS and YFSETQ. The CDR3 bases are TGCGCCAGCAGCACCGGACACGCTGGGGGCGAGCAGTACTTC. This translates into CASSTGHAGGEQYF.

The genes are TRBV7-8 and TRBJ2-7, with D maybe TRBD1 (6 bases). V lost 5 bases and J 0 bases, leaving 11 bases between the germline ends. The V gene's germline CDR1 is SGHVS and CDR2 FQNEAQ. The CDR3 covers 14 residues. The CDR3 region is CASSPVTGSYEQYF. The CDR3 region has the DNA TGTGCCAGCAGCCCTGTGACAGGCTCCTACGAGCAGTACTTC.

The V call is TRBV5-3, the J call TRBJ2-3, with 9 nucleotides matching TRBD2. TRBV5-3 is known as an ORF, though its function is uncertain. The CDR3 has 15 residues. The V segment lost 4 bases and the J segment 2 bases; nucleotides outside the gene matches: 5. The CDR3: CARSNGTSHTDTQYF. The CDR3, as DNA: TGTGCCAGAAGCAACGGGACTAGCCACACAGATACGCAGTATTTT.

This clone is a singleton in its sample. J is TRBJ2-2 and V is TRBV5-1; 7 bases are shared with TRBD1. CDR1 is SGHRS and CDR2 is YFSETQ in the germline V gene. With 2 bases clipped from V and 2 bases from J, the junction kept 9 bases outside the gene matches. The CDR3 length is 17 residues. For the CDR3, the DNA is TGCGCCAGCAGCTTTGACTTACAGGGGCCCAACACCGGGGAGCTGTTTTTT. Translation gives CASSFDLQGPNTGELFF.

The rearrangement uses TRBV6-5 and TRBJ2-6, with D unresolved. Trimming pared 3 bases from V and 4 bases from J, leaving 10 bases between. Germline lookup yields CDR1 MNHEY and CDR2 SVGAGI. The CDR3 runs to 15 residues. CDR3 sequence reads: CASSYTTAGANVLTF. The CDR3 nucleotides read TGTGCCAGCAGTTATACTACAGCAGGGGCCAACGTCCTGACTTTC.

The chain links TRBV30 to TRBJ2-2; TRBD2 is a possible D gene (7 bases). The CDR3 sequence is 16 residues long. Trimming pared 0 bases from V and 4 bases from J, leaving 15 bases between. CDR1 GTSNPN and CDR2 SVGIG come from the germline V gene (reference sequence). This CDR3 is CAWSVRGAPGTGELFF. The CDR3 DNA follows: TGTGCCTGGAGTGTTCGGGGGGCGCCGGGCACCGGGGAGCTGTTTTTT.

The chain links TRBV27 to TRBJ1-5; D remains ambiguous. V was trimmed by 2 bases and J by 7 bases, leaving 9 bases between them. Germline CDR1 and CDR2: MNHEY and SMNVEV (reference sequence). The CDR3 totals 13 residues. DNA for the CDR3: TGTGCCAGCAGTTTAATAGTAGAGCAGCCCCAGCATTTT. It specifies CASSLIVEQPQHF.

CDR3 amino acids: CASSLVGGVVTGELFF. CDR3 coding DNA: TGTGCCAGCAGCTTAGTGGGGGGTGTAGTCACCGGGGAGCTGTTTTTT. The chain joins TRBV7-8 to TRBJ2-2, with D tentatively TRBD2 (6 bases). The CDR3 length is 16 residues. Germline V gene lookup returns CDR1 SGHVS and CDR2 FQNEAQ. V was clipped by 1 base and J by 4 bases, with 13 bases between them.

The chain carries TRBV7-9 and TRBJ2-2; D tentatively reads TRBD1 or TRBD2 (5 bases each). Trimming shortened V by 7 bases and J by 1 base, and 10 bases separated the two germline ends. The CDR3 has 14 residues. Germline values: CDR1 SEHNR, CDR2 FQNEAQ (reference sequence). This CDR3 is CASNRDENTGELFF. DNA for the CDR3: TGTGCCAGCAATCGGGACGAGAACACCGGGGAGCTGTTTTTT. The full variable domain, rest sourced from reference TRBV7-9 and TRBJ2-2, is DTGVSQNPRHKITKRGQNVTFRCDPISEHNRLYWYRQTLGQGPEFLTYFQNEAQLEKSRLLSDRFSAERPKGSFSTLEIQRTEQGDSAMYLCASNRDENTGELFFGEGSRLTVL.

CDR3 bases: TGTGCCATCGGGGCAGGGGGACTCTATGGCTACACCTTC. It encodes CAIGAGGLYGYTF. V gene TRBV10-3 combines with J gene TRBJ1-2, with TRBD1 matching over 7 bases. The CDR3 extends over 13 amino acids. J gave up 4 bases and V 8 bases, and 7 bases lay outside the gene matches. From germline, CDR1 is ENHRY and CDR2 SYGVKD.